This passage covers 13 T cell receptor beta chains from one sample sequenced in a study of T cell responses to AZD1222 COVID-19 vaccine. The method was immunoSEQ multiplex PCR; TCRdb's version includes in-frame clones alone and lacks a portion of them. The sample holds 68,000 or so clones, approximately 80% seen once. The source was peripheral blood, collected on day 0 of AZD1222 vaccination. These receptors were obtained from an adult in good health.

The chain carries TRBV11-2 and TRBJ1-1; D is ambiguous. V was trimmed by 5 bases and J by 11 bases, leaving 18 bases between them. The CDR3 covers 13 residues. From germline, CDR1 is SGHAT and CDR2 FQNNGV. The DNA for the CDR3 is TGTGCCAGCAGCCCGACCATTAACCCGCAGGCTTTCTTT. The encoded protein is CASSPTINPQAFF.

This chain connects TRBV5-1 to TRBJ1-2, with D possibly being TRBD1 (6 bases). The germline V and J ends were trimmed by 0 bases and 4 bases, with 13 bases remaining between them. CDR1 and CDR2 from the germline V gene are SGHRS and YFSETQ. CDR3 length equals 15 residues. DNA of the CDR3: TGCGCCAGCAGCTTGGCAGGGGCCGGGGGCTATGGCTACACCTTC. Protein: CASSLAGAGGYGYTF.

J is TRBJ1-2 and V is TRBV6-5, with 11 bases aligning to TRBD1. With V trimmed by 5 bases and J by 8 bases, 10 bases remained unmatched. The germline CDR1 and CDR2 sequences are MNHEY and SVGAGI. The CDR3 is made up of 15 amino acids. Here the CDR3 reads CASSRTGGTHRGYTF. The CDR3 DNA is TGTGCCAGCAGTAGGACAGGGGGCACTCATCGAGGCTACACCTTC.

The chain combines TRBV9 with TRBJ2-7; the D gene is possibly TRBD2 (5 bases). CDR3 length: 14 residues. The V end lost 3 bases, the J end lost 7 bases, and 17 bases lay between the germline ends. Germline CDR1 SGDLS, CDR2 YYNGEE. For the CDR3, the DNA is TGTGCCAGCAGCGCCGAGGGCGCTCCTTGGGAGCAGTACTTC. It is translated as CASSAEGAPWEQYF.

This clone was recorded once. The V and J genes are TRBV30 and TRBJ1-5; 10 bases fit TRBD1. J gave up 4 bases and V 4 bases, and 10 bases lay outside the gene matches. Germline-derived CDR1 and CDR2 are GTSNPN and SVGIG (reference sequence). The CDR3 is made up of 16 amino acids. The CDR3 bases are TGTGCCTGGAAGGCTTTAGGGACAGGGGCAAATCAGCCCCAGCATTTT. It encodes CAWKALGTGANQPQHF.

The chain employs TRBV12-3 or TRBV12-4 and TRBJ1-2; D possibly corresponds to TRBD1 (5 bases). The CDR3 totals 13 residues. V dropped 4 bases and J dropped 13 bases, with 19 bases sitting between them. CDR3 loop: CASSWDRADCCTF. In DNA, the CDR3 is TGTGCCAGCAGTTGGGACCGCGCCGATTGTTGCACCTTC.

The chain is built from TRBV5-4 and TRBJ2-7, with TRBD2 matching over 10 bases. The CDR3 totals 16 residues. The V gene's germline CDR1 is SGHNT and CDR2 YYREEE (reference sequence). V dropped 3 bases and J dropped 0; count of bases not matched to a gene: 6. The CDR3 nucleotides are TGTGCCAGCAGCTCCCGGACTAGCGGCTTCTCCTACGAGCAGTACTTC. This translates into CASSSRTSGFSYEQYF.

This clone was recorded only once. The rearrangement joins TRBV13 to TRBJ1-2; 8 nucleotides match TRBD1. Germline V gene lookup returns CDR1 PRHDT and CDR2 FYEKMQ (reference sequence). Trimming removed 5 bases from V and 8 bases from J; junction bases left unmatched: 13. The CDR3 runs to 15 residues. The CDR3 protein is CASSTRVGTGLGYTF. The CDR3, as DNA: TGTGCCAGCAGCACTCGAGTCGGGACAGGTTTAGGCTACACCTTC.

The chain combines TRBV4-2 with TRBJ1-2; possible D gene TRBD1, 5 bases. CDR3 length equals 15 residues. Trimming cost V 4 bases and J 6 bases, with 18 bases left between them. Germline CDR1 reads LGHNA; CDR2 reads YNFKEQ. This CDR3 is CASSPGTPQTDGYTF. CDR3 bases: TGTGCCAGCAGCCCGGGGACTCCACAAACCGATGGCTACACCTTC.

The chain links TRBV6-1 to TRBJ1-3; D gene ambiguous. CDR1 is MNHNS, CDR2 SASEGT, per germline. V shed 0 bases and J shed 7 bases, with 10 bases lying between them. The CDR3 sequence is 14 residues long. CDR3 nucleotide sequence: TGTGCCAGCAGTGAAGCGTCACATCTCAACACCATATATTTT. Residues: CASSEASHLNTIYF.

The chain combines TRBV27 with TRBJ2-5; no firm D call. Germline V gene data show CDR1 as MNHEY and CDR2 as SMNVEV (reference sequence). Between the trimmed V and J ends, which lost 1 base and 1 base, there was a span of 7 bases. CDR3 length: 14 amino acids. In DNA, the CDR3 is TGTGCCAGCAGTTTATTGTCAGGCCAAGAGACCCAGTACTTC. This encodes CASSLLSGQETQYF.

The chain couples TRBV30 to TRBJ1-5, with TRBD1 identical over 10 bases. V gave up 2 bases and J gave up 6 bases; unmatched junction bases: 4. This CDR3 has 14 residues. Germline-derived CDR1 and CDR2 are GTSNPN and SVGIG (reference sequence). CDR3 region: CAWSFGTGVQPQHF. The CDR3 DNA is TGTGCCTGGAGTTTCGGGACAGGGGTTCAGCCCCAGCATTTT.

The V call is TRBV9, the J call TRBJ2-7; TRBD1 might be the D (6 bases). This CDR3 region has 14 residues. V gave up 0 bases and J gave up 2 bases, with 9 bases separating them. CDR1 is SGDLS, CDR2 YYNGEE, per germline. CDR3 sequence reads: CASSVAGAAYEQYF. Written as DNA, the CDR3 is TGTGCCAGCAGCGTAGCAGGGGCTGCCTACGAGCAGTACTTC.